The 5 T cell receptor beta chains below come from one sample, sequenced in a study of shared clonotypes between healthy human individuals. Measured with immunoSEQ multiplex PCR; TCRdb has only the in-frame clones, and not every one. The sample yields under 2,500,000 clones, approximately 95% seen once. Sequenced material: naive CD4+ T cells sorted from blood. The subset denotes: CD45RA+ positively selected. These receptors originate from a young man in good health.

This clone was observed a handful of times. Other DNA sequences within the sample encode an identical CDR3. This chain connects TRBV19 to TRBJ1-3; no clear D. Germline CDR1 is LNHDA and CDR2 is SQIVND (reference sequence). The V end was cut by 3 bases, the J end by 0 bases, with 6 bases between. The length of the CDR3 is 14 residues. CDR3: CASSISSSGNTIYF. CDR3 bases: TGTGCCAGTAGTATCTCCAGCTCTGGAAACACCATATATTTT.

This clone is a singleton in its sample. This sequence joins TRBV25-1 and TRBJ1-1; 10 nucleotides match TRBD1. The J segment lost 5 bases and the V segment lost 6 bases, leaving 6 bases of the junction unmatched. The CDR3 spans 14 residues. Germline lookup yields CDR1 MGHDK and CDR2 SYGVNS. In DNA form, the CDR3 reads TGTGCCAGCAGGGGGACAGGGGCTTTGACTGAAGCTTTCTTT. Translating it yields CASRGTGALTEAFF. The variable domain in full, completed from reference TRBV25-1 and TRBJ1-1, reads EADIYQTPRYLVIGTGKKITLECSQTMGHDKMYWYQQDPGMELHLIHYSYGVNSTEKGDLSSESTVSRIRTEHFPLTLESARPSHTSQYLCASRGTGALTEAFFGQGTRLTVV.

The chain links TRBV6-6 to TRBJ2-7; TRBD1 or TRBD2 may be the D gene (5 bases each). The germline V gene encodes CDR1 MNHNY and CDR2 SVGAGI (reference sequence). The V and J ends lost 7 bases and 2 bases respectively, with 15 bases between them. The CDR3 covers 14 residues. Written as DNA, the CDR3 is TGTGCCAGCACCGTCGGGACGCCCGCCTACGAGCAGTACTTC. Translation gives CASTVGTPAYEQYF.

In this sample, this clone turned up once. The genes are TRBV5-4 and TRBJ2-1; 10 bases are shared with TRBD2. From germline, CDR1 is SGHNT and CDR2 YYREEE (reference sequence). The CDR3 runs 15 residues. V lost 4 bases, J lost 3 bases, and 4 bases stayed unmatched. The CDR3, as DNA: TGTGCCAGCAGCCCACGACTAGCGGGCTACAATGAGCAGTTCTTC. Its protein is CASSPRLAGYNEQFF.

V gene TRBV5-5 combines with J gene TRBJ1-6, with D perhaps matching TRBD1 (6 bases). Trimming removed 4 bases from V and 4 bases from J, with 12 bases in between. Germline CDR1 and CDR2: SGHKS and YYEKEE (reference sequence). This CDR3 is 15 amino acids long. CDR3 in amino acids: CASSSEDRYNSPLHF. The DNA for the CDR3 is TGTGCCAGCAGCAGTGAGGACAGATATAATTCACCCCTCCACTTT.